This TCR beta chain derives from a study of blood T cells in healthy people across ages. Study-wide background: Template switching recovered approximately one barcoded beta molecule for every two T cells. Study outcomes and limitations: Naive T cell percentage by flow cytometry tracked strongly with beta diversity.

Germline V gene lookup returns CDR1 MNHEY and CDR2 SVGEGT. Trimming took 6 bases from V and 11 from J, leaving 28 bases between them. This CDR3 is built from 16 residues. This clonotype was seen a handful of times. The target antigen is unknown. A second about 7 to 12 cycle PCR used barcoded and J-beta primers. All cDNA molecules were each tagged by a template-switch adaptor with 12 random nucleotides. TCRdb fed the 5' RACE reads into MiXCR, producing one record per CDR3 protein. The sample lists more than 1,000,000 distinct CDR3 sequences, about 23% occurring once. Donation came from healthy Caucasian individuals in Russia who were aged about 6 to 95. These records were also assigned to another study, of T cells of mothers and their children.

The sequence was collected from a girl aged 2-9 years in good health. The sample comprised blood. The rearrangement uses TRBV6-2 or TRBV6-3 and TRBJ1-1; D gene ambiguous. This chain's CDR3 is CASRGLFGGPTPGAFF. The CDR3 nucleotides read TGTGCCAGCAGGGGATTGTTTGGCGGACCTACCCCTGGTGCTTTCTTT.